The following is a T cell receptor (beta chain) sequence with its context. The library had UMIs added by 3' ligation of an oligonucleotide to TCR cDNA. Adult healthy volunteers gave 2.5 ml peripheral blood for whole-blood RNA. Unsorted total RNA, about 1 to 1000 ng, was DNase treated before reverse transcription. The record originates from a study of naive and memory T cell subsets. Four PCR rounds used nested alpha and beta constant region primers plus the SP2 primer. TCRdb used MiXCR to reprocess the 5' RACE reads, holding one entry per CDR3 protein. The data show about 60,000 distinct CDR3 sequences, with 8% seen just once and roughly 19% held by the top ten. V was clipped by 2 bases and J by 5 bases, with 16 bases between them. Germline V CDR1 and CDR2: SGHTA, FQGNSA. This CDR3 has 15 residues.

The chain recombines TRBV7-2 with TRBJ2-7; TRBD1 might be the D (7 bases). This clonotype was obtained from a female donor in good health. This CDR3 reads CASSLQLAGGNEQYF. The CDR3 bases are TGTGCCAGCAGCTTACAACTAGCAGGGGGGAACGAGCAGTACTTC.